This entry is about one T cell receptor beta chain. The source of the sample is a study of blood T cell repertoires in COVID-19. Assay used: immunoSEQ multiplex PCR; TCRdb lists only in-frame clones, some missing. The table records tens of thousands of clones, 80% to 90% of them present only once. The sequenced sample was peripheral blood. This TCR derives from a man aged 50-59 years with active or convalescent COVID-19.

The CDR3 region is CASSSGTHRVTGELFF. For the CDR3, the DNA is TGCGCCAGCAGCTCAGGTACCCACAGGGTTACCGGGGAGCTGTTTTTT. V is TRBV5-1 and J is TRBJ2-2; D perhaps matches TRBD1 (6 bases). CDR3 size: 16 residues. CDR1 is SGHRS and CDR2 is YFSETQ in the germline V gene. V gave up 3 bases and J gave up 5 bases, with 17 bases separating them.